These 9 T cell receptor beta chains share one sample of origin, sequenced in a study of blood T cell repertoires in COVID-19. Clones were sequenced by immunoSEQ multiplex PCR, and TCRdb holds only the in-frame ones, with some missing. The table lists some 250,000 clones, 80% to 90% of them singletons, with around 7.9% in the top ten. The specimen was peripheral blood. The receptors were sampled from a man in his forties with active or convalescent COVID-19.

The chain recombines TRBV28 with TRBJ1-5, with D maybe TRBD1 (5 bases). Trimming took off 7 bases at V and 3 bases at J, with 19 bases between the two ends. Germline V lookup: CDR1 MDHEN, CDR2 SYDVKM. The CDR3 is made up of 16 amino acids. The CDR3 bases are TGTGCCAGCATTAGTCTAGGGGTTGGGGTCAATCAGCCCCAGCATTTT. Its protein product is CASISLGVGVNQPQHF.

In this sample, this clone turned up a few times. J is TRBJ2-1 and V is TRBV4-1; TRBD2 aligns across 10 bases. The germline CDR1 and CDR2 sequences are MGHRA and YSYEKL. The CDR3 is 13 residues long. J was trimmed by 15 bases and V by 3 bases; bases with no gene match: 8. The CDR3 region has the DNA TGCGCCAGCAGCCACCCCCTAGCGGGAGAAAGGTTCTTC. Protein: CASSHPLAGERFF.

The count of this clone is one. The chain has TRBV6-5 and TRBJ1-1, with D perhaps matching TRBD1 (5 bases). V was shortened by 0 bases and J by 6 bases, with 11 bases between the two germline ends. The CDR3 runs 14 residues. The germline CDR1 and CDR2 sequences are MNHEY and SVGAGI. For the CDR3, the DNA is TGTGCCAGCAGTTACTCGGAGGGGACGGCTGAAGCTTTCTTT. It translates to CASSYSEGTAEAFF.

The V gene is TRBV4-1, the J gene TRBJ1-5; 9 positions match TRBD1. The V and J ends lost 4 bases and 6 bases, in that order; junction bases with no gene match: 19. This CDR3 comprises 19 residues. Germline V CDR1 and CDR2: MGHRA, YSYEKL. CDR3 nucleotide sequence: TGCGCCAGCAGCCGCGTCTTAATCCCGGGACAGGGAAACACTCAGCCCCAGCATTTT. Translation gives CASSRVLIPGQGNTQPQHF.

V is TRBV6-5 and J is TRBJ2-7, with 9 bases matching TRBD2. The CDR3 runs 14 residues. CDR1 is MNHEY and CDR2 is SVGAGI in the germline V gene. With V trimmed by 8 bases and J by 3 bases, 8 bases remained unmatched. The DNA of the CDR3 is TGTGCCAGCCTAGCTCCTAGCGGGATCTACGAGCAGTACTTC. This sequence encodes CASLAPSGIYEQYF.

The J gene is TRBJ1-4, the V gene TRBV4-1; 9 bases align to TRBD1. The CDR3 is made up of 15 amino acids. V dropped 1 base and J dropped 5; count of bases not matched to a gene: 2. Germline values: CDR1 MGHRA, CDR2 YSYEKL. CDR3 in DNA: TGCGCCAGCAGCCAAGCAGACAGGGGGAATGAAAAACTGTTTTTT. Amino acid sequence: CASSQADRGNEKLFF.

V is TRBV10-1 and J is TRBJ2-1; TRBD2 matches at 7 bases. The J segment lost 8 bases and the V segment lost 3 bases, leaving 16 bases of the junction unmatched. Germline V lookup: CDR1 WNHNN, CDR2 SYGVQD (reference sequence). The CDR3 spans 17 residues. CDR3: CASSEGSRAGEGHEQFF. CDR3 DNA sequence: TGCGCCAGCAGTGAAGGTTCCCGGGCGGGAGAGGGGCATGAGCAGTTCTTC.

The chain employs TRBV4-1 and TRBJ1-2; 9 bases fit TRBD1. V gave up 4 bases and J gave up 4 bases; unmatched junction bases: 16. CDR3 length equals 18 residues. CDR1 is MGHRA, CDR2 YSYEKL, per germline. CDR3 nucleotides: TGCGCCAGCAGCCTAGAACAGGGGGCTCTCGCACCCATCTATGGCTACACCTTC. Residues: CASSLEQGALAPIYGYTF.

The CDR3 DNA is TGTGCCAGTACCCCGGACAGGGCTGGGGCCAACGTCCTGACTTTC. As protein: CASTPDRAGANVLTF. The chain recombines TRBV19 with TRBJ2-6; 8 bases map to TRBD1. This CDR3 spans 15 amino acids. Per germline, CDR1 LNHDA and CDR2 SQIVND (reference sequence). V was clipped by 7 bases and J by 2 bases; unmatched bases: 4.